These 16 T cell receptor beta chains originate from one sample sequenced in a study of OX40 agonist ivuxolimab in advanced cancers. The method was immunoSEQ multiplex PCR; TCRdb's version includes in-frame clones alone and lacks a portion of them. The sample contains tens of thousands of clones, over 60% of which appear only once. Source: CD4+ or CD8+ T cells sorted from blood, taken in a trial of the OX40 agonist ivuxolimab. These receptors were obtained from an adult with an advanced solid tumor such as melanoma, head and neck, liver or kidney cancer.

A few counts support this clone. The V gene is TRBV6-5, the J gene TRBJ2-2; 8 bases fit TRBD1. The junction had 3 bases not matched to a gene; V was cut back by 5 bases and J by 4 bases. Per the germline V gene, CDR1 is MNHEY and CDR2 is SVGAGI. This CDR3 has 14 residues. In nucleotides, the CDR3 is TGTGCCAGCAGTCAAACAGGGGGCACCGGGGAGCTGTTTTTT. Translating gives CASSQTGGTGELFF.

The chain uses TRBV30 and TRBJ1-3; D remains ambiguous. Per the germline V gene, CDR1 is GTSNPN and CDR2 is SVGIG (reference sequence). With 0 bases removed from V and 0 bases from J, the gap between germline ends came to 6 bases. There are 14 residues in the CDR3. CDR3 DNA: TGTGCCTGGAGTGTAGGCGGCTCTGGAAACACCATATATTTT. Protein: CAWSVGGSGNTIYF.

The J gene is TRBJ1-2, the V gene TRBV7-3, with 9 bases aligning to TRBD1. The CDR3 contains 15 residues. V was clipped by 3 bases and J by 4 bases; unmatched bases: 6. Germline-derived CDR1 and CDR2 are SGHTA and FQGTGA. This CDR3 is CASSFGQGPSYGYTF. As DNA, the CDR3 is TGTGCCAGCAGCTTTGGACAGGGGCCCTCCTATGGCTACACCTTC.

The chain joins TRBV15 to TRBJ1-5; TRBD1 might be the D (6 bases). The CDR3 contains 15 residues. With 5 bases removed from V and 2 bases from J, the gap between germline ends came to 13 bases. Germline assignment: CDR1 LNHNV and CDR2 YYDKDF (reference sequence). The CDR3 DNA follows: TGTGCCACCAGCTATCAGGGGCCCGGCAATCAGCCCCAGCATTTT. Residues: CATSYQGPGNQPQHF.

The chain uses TRBV28 and TRBJ1-2; tentatively, D is TRBD1 (5 bases). CDR1 is MDHEN and CDR2 is SYDVKM in the germline V gene. Trimming took off 10 bases at V and 5 bases at J, with 14 bases between the two ends. The CDR3 is 12 amino acids. The CDR3 reads CATYSGLYGYTF. The CDR3 DNA reads TGTGCCACCTATTCAGGGTTGTATGGCTACACCTTC.

The chain links TRBV7-6 to TRBJ2-5; no clear D gene. CDR1 is SGHVS and CDR2 is FNYEAQ in the germline V gene. The V and J ends lost 4 bases and 1 base respectively, with 4 bases between them. There are 12 residues in the CDR3. This CDR3 is CASSYLQETQYF. For the CDR3, the DNA is TGTGCCAGCAGCTACCTCCAAGAGACCCAGTACTTC.

The chain is built from TRBV7-3 and TRBJ2-7; D is perhaps TRBD1 or TRBD2 (5 bases each). The CDR3 covers 13 residues. Germline CDR1 reads SGHTA; CDR2 reads FQGTGA. Trimming stripped 5 bases from V and 6 bases from J, with 14 bases between. This chain's CDR3 is CASSPTIGAEQYF. CDR3 coding DNA: TGTGCCAGCAGCCCAACTATCGGGGCCGAGCAGTACTTC.

The chain uses TRBV6-6 and TRBJ2-7; 9 nucleotides agree with TRBD2. In germline, CDR1 is MNHNY, CDR2 SVGAGI (reference sequence). The CDR3 totals 16 residues. J gave up 2 bases and V 3 bases, and 8 bases lay outside the gene matches. The CDR3: CASSYFVSGSAYEQYF. CDR3 in DNA: TGTGCCAGCAGTTATTTCGTTAGCGGGAGTGCCTACGAGCAGTACTTC.

The rearrangement uses TRBV6-5 and TRBJ1-1; a weak D match, TRBD1 (6 bases). Trimming pared 5 bases from V and 4 bases from J, leaving 11 bases between. This CDR3 spans 13 amino acids. In germline, CDR1 is MNHEY, CDR2 SVGAGI. The chain's CDR3 is CASSVDRPTEAFF. CDR3 sequence (DNA): TGTGCCAGCAGTGTTGACAGGCCCACTGAAGCTTTCTTT.

The count of this clone is one. This chain links TRBV6-1 with TRBJ2-7; 12 positions agree with TRBD2. With 4 bases clipped from V and 4 bases from J, the junction kept 5 bases outside the gene matches. This CDR3 is 15 amino acids long. Germline assignment: CDR1 MNHNS and CDR2 SASEGT. The CDR3 sequence is CASSVGLAGRYEQYF. The CDR3 DNA sequence: TGTGCCAGCAGTGTCGGACTAGCGGGAAGGTACGAGCAGTACTTC.

The CDR3: CASSVHRGQGNQPQHF. DNA of the CDR3: TGTGCCAGCAGCGTTCACAGGGGGCAAGGCAATCAGCCCCAGCATTTT. The gene calls are TRBV7-8 and TRBJ1-5, with 9 bases fitting TRBD1. Germline lookup yields CDR1 SGHVS and CDR2 FQNEAQ. The CDR3 length is 16 residues. The J segment lost 2 bases and the V segment lost 5 bases, leaving 7 bases of the junction unmatched.

Notes on this clone: Other DNA sequences in the same sample also yield this CDR3. The rearrangement links TRBV10-2 to TRBJ2-7; 9 nucleotides align to TRBD2. The length of the CDR3 is 14 residues. The germline gives CDR1 WSHSY, CDR2 SAAADI. Unmatched junction bases numbered 3, after V lost 6 bases and J lost 0 bases. Written as DNA, the CDR3 is TGCGCCAGCAGGTTAGCGGGAGACTCCTACGAGCAGTACTTC. It encodes CASRLAGDSYEQYF.

The J gene is TRBJ1-2, the V gene TRBV30, with a possible D match to TRBD1 (5 bases). Trimming pared 4 bases from V and 4 bases from J, leaving 10 bases between. CDR1 GTSNPN and CDR2 SVGIG come from the germline V gene (reference sequence). The CDR3 runs 12 residues. CDR3 sequence reads: CAWIQGVYGYTF. For the CDR3, the DNA is TGTGCCTGGATTCAGGGCGTCTATGGCTACACCTTC.

The chain recombines TRBV6-5 with TRBJ2-1, with 14 bases lining up with TRBD2. The germline gives CDR1 MNHEY, CDR2 SVGAGI. V lost 2 bases, J lost 5 bases, and 2 bases stayed unmatched. This CDR3 has 16 amino acids. CDR3 DNA: TGTGCCAGCAGTTACGGGGGACTAGCGGGAGACAATGAGCAGTTCTTC. As protein: CASSYGGLAGDNEQFF.

The rearrangement uses TRBV4-1 and TRBJ2-2; TRBD2 aligns across 12 bases. The ends lost 7 bases at V and 7 bases at J; junction bases unmatched: 13. CDR1 and CDR2 (germline): MGHRA, YSYEKL. The CDR3 has 17 residues. CDR3 sequence reads: CASTRQGLAGGRGELFF. CDR3 sequence (DNA): TGCGCCAGCACCCGCCAGGGGCTAGCGGGAGGGCGCGGGGAGCTGTTTTTT.

V is TRBV10-3 and J is TRBJ1-3; D unresolved. Germline V CDR1 and CDR2: ENHRY, SYGVKD. CDR3 size: 11 residues. Trimming took off 5 bases at V and 4 bases at J, with 3 bases between the two ends. The CDR3 DNA reads as TGTGCCATCAGTATGGGAAACACCATATATTTT. This translates into CAISMGNTIYF.